This T cell receptor (beta chain) was observed in a study of PD-1 blockade in classical Hodgkin lymphoma. Study findings and constraints: Underlying causes for the observed repertoire differences were not defined, possibly disease activity or prior therapy. It was among complete responders that baseline diversity resembled that of newly diagnosed patients. Reported baseline diversity: healthy donors highest, relapsed/refractory patients lowest.

V lost 5 bases and J 5 bases, leaving 10 bases between the germline ends. CDR1 and CDR2 (germline): SGHVS, FQNEAQ. The CDR3 sequence is 12 residues long. The sample's time point: cycle 4 day 1 (C4D1), after around six weeks of nivolumab. Each patient experienced a relapse that followed autologous stem cell transplantation, and brentuximab vedotin exposure varied. Regarding this clone: Its target is not known.

Profiling relied on immunoSEQ multiplex PCR, and the TCRdb table lists in-frame clones only, not all of them. Among approximately 18,000 clones listed, around 80% were seen once. The rearrangement uses TRBV7-8 and TRBJ2-7; D gene ambiguous. The TCR originated in a human donor with classical Hodgkin lymphoma. This material consisted of peripheral blood mononuclear cells (PBMCs), taken before the fourth cycle of nivolumab. This chain's CDR3 is CASSAALDEQYF. DNA for the CDR3: TGTGCCAGCAGCGCCGCTCTCGACGAGCAGTACTTC.